Listed below are T cell receptor beta chains from one sample, sequenced in a study of T cells after posttransplantation cyclophosphamide. Assay: immunoSEQ multiplex PCR; the TCRdb copy retains only in-frame clones and omits some. Reported are some 10,000 clones, none seen only once; the ten largest carry 14%. The specimen comprised PBMCs, sampled after allogeneic stem cell transplant with posttransplant cyclophosphamide. These receptors were taken from a female patient in her forties or fifties who received an allogeneic stem cell transplant from a related donor, was CMV-positive, and had no GVHD. Certain T cells may be donor cells from the graft. The CDR3 runs from the conserved cysteine through the conserved F or W. The order of the fields is V gene, D gene, clone size, J gene, CDR3 protein, CDR3 DNA. D genes are given only for firm matches. Each size is once, few, many or a size class.

V gene: TRBV30
D gene: .
clone size: many
J gene: TRBJ2-6
CDR3 protein: CAWSSNDRPLSGANVLTF
CDR3 DNA: TGTGCCTGGAGTTCGAACGACAGGCCGCTCTCTGGGGCCAACGTCCTGACTTTC

V gene: TRBV4-1
D gene: .
clone size: many
J gene: TRBJ2-1
CDR3 protein: CASSQGSGKSIYNEQFF
CDR3 DNA: TGCGCCAGCAGCCAAGGTAGCGGAAAGAGTATCTACAATGAGCAGTTCTTC

V gene: TRBV2
D gene: .
clone size: many
J gene: TRBJ1-4
CDR3 protein: CASNRGTNEKLFF
CDR3 DNA: TGTGCCAGCAATAGGGGGACTAATGAAAAACTGTTTTTT

V gene: TRBV19
D gene: .
clone size: many
J gene: TRBJ2-7
CDR3 protein: CASSPVISYEQYF
CDR3 DNA: TGTGCCAGTAGCCCGGTGATCTCCTACGAGCAGTACTTC

V gene: TRBV7-3
D gene: .
clone size: many
J gene: TRBJ1-1
CDR3 protein: CASSSQGGDTEAFF
CDR3 DNA: TGTGCCAGCAGCTCACAGGGAGGGGACACTGAAGCTTTCTTT

V gene: TRBV30
D gene: TRBD1
clone size: medium-sized
J gene: TRBJ2-6
CDR3 protein: CAWSSDRGGSGANVLTF
CDR3 DNA: TGTGCCTGGAGCTCCGACAGGGGCGGCTCTGGGGCCAACGTCCTGACTTTC

V gene: TRBV7-9
D gene: .
clone size: many
J gene: TRBJ1-4
CDR3 protein: CASSFDTGEKLFF
CDR3 DNA: TGTGCCAGCAGCTTTGACACGGGGGAAAAACTGTTTTTT

V gene: TRBV11-2
D gene: TRBD1
clone size: many
J gene: TRBJ1-4
CDR3 protein: CASSLGQPPEKLFF
CDR3 DNA: TGTGCCAGCAGCTTGGGACAGCCCCCTGAAAAACTGTTTTTT

V gene: TRBV11-2
D gene: .
clone size: many
J gene: TRBJ2-5
CDR3 protein: CASSLDLETGSQETQYF
CDR3 DNA: TGTGCCAGCAGCTTAGATCTGGAAACAGGGAGTCAAGAGACCCAGTACTTC

V gene: TRBV19
D gene: .
clone size: many
J gene: TRBJ1-5
CDR3 protein: CASSIVGDSNQPQHF
CDR3 DNA: TGTGCCAGTAGTATAGTCGGAGATAGCAATCAGCCCCAGCATTTT

V gene: TRBV5-1
D gene: TRBD1
clone size: many
J gene: TRBJ1-5
CDR3 protein: CASSPGQGAHQPQHF
CDR3 DNA: TGCGCCAGCAGCCCGGGACAGGGGGCCCATCAGCCCCAGCATTTT

V gene: TRBV2
D gene: .
clone size: many
J gene: TRBJ1-4
CDR3 protein: CASSGRGGTAGNEKLFF
CDR3 DNA: TGTGCCAGCAGTGGACGGGGAGGTACCGCCGGCAATGAAAAACTGTTTTTT

V gene: TRBV5-6
D gene: .
clone size: many
J gene: TRBJ1-2
CDR3 protein: CASSLEQGIYGYTF
CDR3 DNA: TGTGCCAGCAGCTTGGAGCAGGGGATCTATGGCTACACCTTC

V gene: TRBV28
D gene: .
clone size: many
J gene: TRBJ2-7
CDR3 protein: CASTGPTGEYEQYF
CDR3 DNA: TGTGCCAGCACGGGTCCCACCGGGGAATACGAGCAGTACTTC

V gene: TRBV7-8
D gene: TRBD1
clone size: many
J gene: TRBJ2-4
CDR3 protein: CASSLAIRGPKNIQYF
CDR3 DNA: TGTGCCAGCAGCTTAGCGATCAGGGGGCCTAAAAACATTCAGTACTTC

V gene: TRBV30
D gene: TRBD1
clone size: many
J gene: TRBJ2-1
CDR3 protein: CAWSVSRGHNEQFF
CDR3 DNA: TGTGCCTGGAGCGTAAGCAGGGGGCACAATGAGCAGTTCTTC

V gene: TRBV6-1
D gene: TRBD1
clone size: many
J gene: TRBJ2-7
CDR3 protein: CASSPGTGKYEQYF
CDR3 DNA: TGTGCCAGCAGTCCCGGGACAGGGAAATACGAGCAGTACTTC

V gene: TRBV5-1
D gene: .
clone size: many
J gene: TRBJ1-4
CDR3 protein: CASSSKEQGKLFF
CDR3 DNA: TGCGCCAGCAGCTCGAAAGAACAGGGAAAACTGTTTTTT

V gene: TRBV15
D gene: TRBD1
clone size: many
J gene: TRBJ2-1
CDR3 protein: CATSRPGQGIGEQFF
CDR3 DNA: TGTGCCACCAGCAGGCCGGGACAGGGTATCGGCGAGCAGTTCTTC

V gene: TRBV19
D gene: TRBD1
clone size: many
J gene: TRBJ2-3
CDR3 protein: CASSIDRTGSDTQYF
CDR3 DNA: TGTGCCAGTAGTATAGACCGGACAGGGTCAGATACGCAGTATTTT

V gene: TRBV10-3
D gene: TRBD1
clone size: many
J gene: TRBJ2-6
CDR3 protein: CAIRKGTGGSGANVLTF
CDR3 DNA: TGTGCCATCAGGAAAGGGACAGGGGGTTCTGGGGCCAACGTCCTGACTTTC

V gene: TRBV19
D gene: .
clone size: many
J gene: TRBJ1-6
CDR3 protein: CASSIGGGDSPLHF
CDR3 DNA: TGTGCCAGTAGTATAGGTGGCGGGGATTCACCCCTCCACTTT

V gene: TRBV4-1
D gene: .
clone size: many
J gene: TRBJ2-7
CDR3 protein: CASSQDGRLGGVSYEQYF
CDR3 DNA: TGCGCCAGCAGCCAAGATGGGAGACTGGGGGGAGTGTCCTACGAGCAGTACTTC

V gene: TRBV29-1
D gene: .
clone size: many
J gene: TRBJ2-3
CDR3 protein: CSVEPGLLVDTQYF
CDR3 DNA: TGCAGCGTTGAACCGGGACTCTTGGTGGATACGCAGTATTTT

V gene: TRBV20-1
D gene: .
clone size: few
J gene: TRBJ2-7
CDR3 protein: CSPVYEQYF
CDR3 DNA: TGCAGTCCCGTTTACGAGCAGTACTTC

V gene: TRBV4-1
D gene: .
clone size: many
J gene: TRBJ2-7
CDR3 protein: CASSQAGLGDDEQYF
CDR3 DNA: TGCGCCAGCAGCCAAGCGGGACTGGGAGACGACGAGCAGTACTTC

V gene: TRBV21-1
D gene: .
clone size: many
J gene: TRBJ2-7
CDR3 protein: CASSKVWREAPYEQYF
CDR3 DNA: TGTGCCAGCAGCAAAGTGTGGCGGGAGGCTCCCTACGAGCAGTACTTC

V gene: TRBV19
D gene: TRBD1
clone size: many
J gene: TRBJ1-2
CDR3 protein: CASTTGGHWNSPYGYTF
CDR3 DNA: TGTGCCAGTACCACAGGGGGACATTGGAATTCCCCCTATGGCTACACCTTC

V gene: TRBV5-1
D gene: .
clone size: many
J gene: TRBJ2-1
CDR3 protein: CASSRSRDEQFF
CDR3 DNA: TGCGCCAGCTCGCGTAGTCGGGATGAGCAGTTCTTC

V gene: TRBV19
D gene: .
clone size: many
J gene: TRBJ1-1
CDR3 protein: CASKGGGYQSAEAFF
CDR3 DNA: TGTGCCTCAAAGGGCGGAGGGTACCAGAGCGCTGAAGCTTTCTTT

V gene: TRBV5-1
D gene: TRBD2
clone size: many
J gene: TRBJ2-2
CDR3 protein: CASSLALAGVMGTGELFF
CDR3 DNA: TGCGCCAGCAGCTTGGCACTAGCGGGAGTTATGGGCACCGGGGAGCTGTTTTTT

V gene: TRBV5-1
D gene: TRBD2
clone size: many
J gene: TRBJ2-5
CDR3 protein: CASWGGPQETQYF
CDR3 DNA: TGCGCCAGCTGGGGAGGGCCCCAAGAGACCCAGTACTTC

V gene: TRBV7-9
D gene: .
clone size: many
J gene: TRBJ1-5
CDR3 protein: CASSLGQGDQPQHF
CDR3 DNA: TGTGCCAGCAGCTTAGGGCAGGGTGATCAGCCCCAGCATTTT

V gene: TRBV6-5
D gene: TRBD1
clone size: many
J gene: TRBJ1-2
CDR3 protein: CASRLSGGADGYTF
CDR3 DNA: TGTGCCAGCAGGCTATCAGGGGGCGCAGATGGCTACACCTTC

V gene: TRBV15
D gene: .
clone size: many
J gene: TRBJ1-5
CDR3 protein: CATSGGLGSRGNQPQHF
CDR3 DNA: TGTGCCACCAGCGGCGGCTTAGGGAGTCGGGGCAATCAGCCCCAGCATTTT

V gene: TRBV7-9
D gene: .
clone size: many
J gene: TRBJ1-2
CDR3 protein: CASSLVTGDLGYTF
CDR3 DNA: TGTGCCAGCAGCTTAGTTACGGGGGATCTTGGCTACACCTTC

V gene: TRBV5-1
D gene: TRBD2
clone size: many
J gene: TRBJ2-1
CDR3 protein: CASSLVLAGTYNEQFF
CDR3 DNA: TGCGCCAGCAGCTTGGTTCTAGCGGGGACATACAATGAGCAGTTCTTC

V gene: TRBV7-3
D gene: TRBD1
clone size: many
J gene: TRBJ1-1
CDR3 protein: CASRGQLNTEAFF
CDR3 DNA: TGTGCCAGCAGGGGACAGTTGAACACTGAAGCTTTCTTT

V gene: TRBV29-1
D gene: .
clone size: many
J gene: TRBJ2-2
CDR3 protein: CSVERGDTGELFF
CDR3 DNA: TGCAGCGTTGAGCGGGGCGACACCGGGGAGCTGTTTTTT

V gene: TRBV7-9
D gene: TRBD2
clone size: many
J gene: TRBJ2-1
CDR3 protein: CASSPVGASGRADEQFF
CDR3 DNA: TGTGCCAGCAGCCCCGTGGGGGCTAGCGGGAGAGCCGATGAGCAGTTCTTC

V gene: TRBV25-1
D gene: TRBD2
clone size: many
J gene: TRBJ2-1
CDR3 protein: CASSGGGRGRNEQFF
CDR3 DNA: TGTGCCAGCAGTGGAGGCGGGAGGGGACGGAATGAGCAGTTCTTC

V gene: TRBV27
D gene: TRBD1
clone size: few
J gene: TRBJ2-7
CDR3 protein: CASSPGQLASYEQYF
CDR3 DNA: TGCGCCAGCAGTCCGGGACAGCTTGCATCCTACGAGCAGTACTTC

V gene: TRBV19
D gene: TRBD1
clone size: many
J gene: TRBJ1-2
CDR3 protein: CASSPQGQYYGYTF
CDR3 DNA: TGTGCCAGTAGTCCCCAGGGACAGTACTATGGCTACACCTTC

V gene: TRBV5-1
D gene: .
clone size: many
J gene: TRBJ2-7
CDR3 protein: CASSERQEAEQYF
CDR3 DNA: TGCGCCAGCAGCGAACGACAGGAGGCCGAGCAGTACTTC

V gene: TRBV19
D gene: TRBD2
clone size: many
J gene: TRBJ2-1
CDR3 protein: CASSISAGAPYNEQFF
CDR3 DNA: TGTGCCAGTAGTATTTCAGCGGGGGCCCCTTACAATGAGCAGTTCTTC

V gene: TRBV28
D gene: .
clone size: many
J gene: TRBJ2-2
CDR3 protein: CASSLGGQGSSRGELFF
CDR3 DNA: TGTGCCAGCAGTTTAGGTGGGCAGGGCTCGTCGCGCGGGGAGCTGTTTTTT

V gene: TRBV9
D gene: .
clone size: many
J gene: TRBJ1-6
CDR3 protein: CASSVDNNSPLHF
CDR3 DNA: TGTGCCAGCAGCGTAGATAATAATTCACCCCTCCACTTT

V gene: TRBV9
D gene: TRBD1
clone size: many
J gene: TRBJ1-1
CDR3 protein: CASSAGQGNTEAFF
CDR3 DNA: TGTGCCAGCAGCGCCGGACAGGGGAACACTGAAGCTTTCTTT

V gene: TRBV19
D gene: .
clone size: many
J gene: TRBJ2-7
CDR3 protein: CASSIYGTPGVEQYF
CDR3 DNA: TGTGCCAGTAGTATTTACGGCACACCCGGGGTGGAGCAGTACTTC

V gene: TRBV5-5
D gene: TRBD2
clone size: many
J gene: TRBJ2-7
CDR3 protein: CASSLSSGGYLRAYEQYF
CDR3 DNA: TGTGCCAGCAGCTTGTCTAGCGGGGGCTACCTTCGCGCCTACGAGCAGTACTTC

V gene: TRBV15
D gene: TRBD1
clone size: few
J gene: TRBJ2-7
CDR3 protein: CATSRGRGPDEQYF
CDR3 DNA: TGTGCCACCAGCAGAGGCAGGGGGCCCGACGAGCAGTACTTC

V gene: TRBV6-6
D gene: .
clone size: many
J gene: TRBJ2-7
CDR3 protein: CASSYGAAPYF
CDR3 DNA: TGTGCCAGCAGTTACGGTGCGGCCCCGTACTTC

V gene: TRBV28
D gene: TRBD1
clone size: few
J gene: TRBJ1-4
CDR3 protein: CASSHSGTGGEKLFF
CDR3 DNA: TGTGCCAGCAGCCACTCCGGGACAGGGGGCGAGAAACTGTTTTTT

V gene: TRBV5-1
D gene: .
clone size: many
J gene: TRBJ1-3
CDR3 protein: CASSLAGYSGNTIYF
CDR3 DNA: TGCGCCAGCAGCTTGGCAGGGTACTCTGGAAACACCATATATTTT

V gene: TRBV6-5
D gene: TRBD2
clone size: many
J gene: TRBJ2-7
CDR3 protein: CASSPLAGESYEQYF
CDR3 DNA: TGTGCCAGCAGTCCTCTAGCGGGGGAGTCCTACGAGCAGTACTTC

V gene: TRBV4-1
D gene: .
clone size: many
J gene: TRBJ2-1
CDR3 protein: CASSQVSYEQFF
CDR3 DNA: TGCGCCAGCAGCCAAGTGTCTTATGAGCAGTTCTTC

V gene: TRBV9
D gene: .
clone size: many
J gene: TRBJ1-2
CDR3 protein: CASSVVRQGRGNGYTF
CDR3 DNA: TGTGCCAGCAGCGTAGTCAGGCAGGGAAGAGGAAATGGCTACACCTTC

V gene: TRBV18
D gene: .
clone size: few
J gene: TRBJ1-5
CDR3 protein: CASSPGGASSNQPQHF
CDR3 DNA: TGTGCCAGCTCACCAGGCGGGGCATCAAGCAATCAGCCCCAGCATTTT

V gene: TRBV28
D gene: TRBD1
clone size: many
J gene: TRBJ1-2
CDR3 protein: CASSSLGTGNPYGYTF
CDR3 DNA: TGTGCCAGCAGTTCCCTCGGGACAGGGAACCCCTATGGCTACACCTTC